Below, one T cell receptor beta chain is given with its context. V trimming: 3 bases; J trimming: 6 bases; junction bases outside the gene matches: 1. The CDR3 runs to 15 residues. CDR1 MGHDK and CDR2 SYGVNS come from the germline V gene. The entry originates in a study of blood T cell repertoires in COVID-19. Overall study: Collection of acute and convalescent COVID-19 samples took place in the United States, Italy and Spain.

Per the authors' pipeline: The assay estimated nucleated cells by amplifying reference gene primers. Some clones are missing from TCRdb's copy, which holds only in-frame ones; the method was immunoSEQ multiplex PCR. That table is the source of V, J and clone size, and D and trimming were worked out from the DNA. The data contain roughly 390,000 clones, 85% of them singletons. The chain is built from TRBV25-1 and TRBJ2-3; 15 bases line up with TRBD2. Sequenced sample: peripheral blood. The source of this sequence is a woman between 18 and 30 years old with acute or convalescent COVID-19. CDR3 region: CASSDGTSGGDTQYF. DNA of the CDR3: TGTGCCAGCAGTGATGGGACTAGCGGGGGGGATACGCAGTATTTT.